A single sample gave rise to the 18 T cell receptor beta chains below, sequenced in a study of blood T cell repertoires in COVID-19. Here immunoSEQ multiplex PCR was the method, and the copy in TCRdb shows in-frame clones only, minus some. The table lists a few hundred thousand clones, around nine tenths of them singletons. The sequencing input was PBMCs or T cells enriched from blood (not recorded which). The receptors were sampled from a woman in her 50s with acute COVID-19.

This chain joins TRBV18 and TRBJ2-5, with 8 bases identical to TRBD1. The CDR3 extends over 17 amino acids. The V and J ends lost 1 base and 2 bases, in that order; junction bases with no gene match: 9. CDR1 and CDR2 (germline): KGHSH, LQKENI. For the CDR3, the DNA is TGTGCCAGCTCACCACGCCCCGGACAGGGTCGGCAAGAGACCCAGTACTTC. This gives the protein CASSPRPGQGRQETQYF.

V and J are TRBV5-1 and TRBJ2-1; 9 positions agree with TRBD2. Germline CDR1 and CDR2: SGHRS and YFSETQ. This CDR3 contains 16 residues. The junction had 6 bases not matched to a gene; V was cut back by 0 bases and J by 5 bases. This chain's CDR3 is CASSLVWLAGHNEQFF. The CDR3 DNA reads TGCGCCAGCAGCTTGGTTTGGCTAGCGGGACACAATGAGCAGTTCTTC.

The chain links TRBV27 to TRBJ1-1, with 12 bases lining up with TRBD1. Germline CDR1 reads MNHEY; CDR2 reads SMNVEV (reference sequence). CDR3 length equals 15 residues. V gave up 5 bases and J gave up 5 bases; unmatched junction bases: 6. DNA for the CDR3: TGTGCCAGCAGTACCGGGACAGGGGGCCAAACTGAAGCTTTCTTT. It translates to CASSTGTGGQTEAFF.

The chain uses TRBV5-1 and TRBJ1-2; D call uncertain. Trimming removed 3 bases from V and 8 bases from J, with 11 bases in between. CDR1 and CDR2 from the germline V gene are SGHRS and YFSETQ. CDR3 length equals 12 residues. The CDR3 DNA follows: TGCGCCAGCAGCTCGACGGCGGGGGGCTACACCTTC. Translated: CASSSTAGGYTF.

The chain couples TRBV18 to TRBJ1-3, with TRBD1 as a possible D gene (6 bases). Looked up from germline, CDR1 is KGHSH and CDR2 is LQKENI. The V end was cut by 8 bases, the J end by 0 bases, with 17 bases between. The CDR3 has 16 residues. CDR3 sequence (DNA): TGTGCCAGCGAACAATACCGGGACAACTCTGGAAACACCATATATTTT. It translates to CASEQYRDNSGNTIYF. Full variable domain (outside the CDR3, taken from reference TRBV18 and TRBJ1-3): NAGVMQNPRHLVRRRGQEARLRCSPMKGHSHVYWYRQLPEEGLKFMVYLQKENIIDESGMPKERFSAEFPKEGPSILRIQQVVRGDSAAYFCASEQYRDNSGNTIYFGEGSWLTVV.

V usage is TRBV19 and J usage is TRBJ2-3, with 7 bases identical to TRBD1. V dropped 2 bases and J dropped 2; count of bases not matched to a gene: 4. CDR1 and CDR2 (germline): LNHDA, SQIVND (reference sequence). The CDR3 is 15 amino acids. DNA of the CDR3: TGTGCCAGTAGTATAACAGGGGCGATCACAGATACGCAGTATTTT. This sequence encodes CASSITGAITDTQYF.

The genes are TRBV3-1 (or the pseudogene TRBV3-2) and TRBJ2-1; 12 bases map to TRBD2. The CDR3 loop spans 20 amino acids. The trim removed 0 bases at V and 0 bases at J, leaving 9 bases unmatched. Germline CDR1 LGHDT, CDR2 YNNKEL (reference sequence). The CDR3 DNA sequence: TGTGCCAGCAGCCAAGAAGCCCCCGGACTAGCGGGAAACTCCTACAATGAGCAGTTCTTC. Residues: CASSQEAPGLAGNSYNEQFF.

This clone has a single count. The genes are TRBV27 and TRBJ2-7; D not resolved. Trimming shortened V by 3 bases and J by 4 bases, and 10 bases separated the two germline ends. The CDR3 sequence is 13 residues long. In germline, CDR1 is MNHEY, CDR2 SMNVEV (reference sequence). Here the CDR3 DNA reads TGTGCCAGCAGTTTCCGAGGCCGATACGAGCAGTACTTC. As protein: CASSFRGRYEQYF.

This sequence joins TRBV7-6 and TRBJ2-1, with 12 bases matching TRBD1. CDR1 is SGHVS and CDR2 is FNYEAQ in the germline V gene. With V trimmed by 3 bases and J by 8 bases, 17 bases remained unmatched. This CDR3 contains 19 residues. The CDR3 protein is CASSFHRWDRGRSVDEQFF. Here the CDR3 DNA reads TGTGCCAGCAGCTTCCACCGTTGGGACAGGGGGCGAAGTGTCGATGAGCAGTTCTTC.

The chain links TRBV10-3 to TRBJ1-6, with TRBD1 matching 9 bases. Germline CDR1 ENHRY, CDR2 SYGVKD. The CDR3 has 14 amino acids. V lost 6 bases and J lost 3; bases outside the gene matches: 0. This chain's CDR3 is CAIRDRGYNSPLHF. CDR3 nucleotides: TGTGCCATCAGGGACAGGGGCTATAATTCACCCCTCCACTTT.

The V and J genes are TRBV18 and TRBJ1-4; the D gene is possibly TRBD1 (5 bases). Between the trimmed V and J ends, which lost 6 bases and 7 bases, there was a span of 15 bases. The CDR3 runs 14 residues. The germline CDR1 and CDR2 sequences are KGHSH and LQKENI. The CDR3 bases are TGTGCCAGCTCCCGCACCCTGACAGCTGAAAAACTGTTTTTT. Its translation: CASSRTLTAEKLFF.

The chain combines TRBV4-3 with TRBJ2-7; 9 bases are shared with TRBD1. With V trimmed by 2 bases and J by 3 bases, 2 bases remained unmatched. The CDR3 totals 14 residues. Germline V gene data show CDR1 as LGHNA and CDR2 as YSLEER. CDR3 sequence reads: CASSQMTGGYEQYF. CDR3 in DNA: TGCGCCAGCAGCCAAATGACAGGGGGCTACGAGCAGTACTTC.

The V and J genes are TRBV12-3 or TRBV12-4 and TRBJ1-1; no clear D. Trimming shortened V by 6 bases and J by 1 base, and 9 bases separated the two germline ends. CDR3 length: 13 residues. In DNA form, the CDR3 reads TGTGCCAGCAGATCGGTGAAGAACACTGAAGCTTTCTTT. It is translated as CASRSVKNTEAFF.

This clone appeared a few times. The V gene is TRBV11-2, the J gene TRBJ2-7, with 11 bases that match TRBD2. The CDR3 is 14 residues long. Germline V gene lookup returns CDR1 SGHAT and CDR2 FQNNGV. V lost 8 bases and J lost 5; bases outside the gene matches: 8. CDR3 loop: CASDGTSGFDEQYF. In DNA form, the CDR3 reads TGTGCCAGCGACGGGACTAGCGGTTTTGACGAGCAGTACTTC.

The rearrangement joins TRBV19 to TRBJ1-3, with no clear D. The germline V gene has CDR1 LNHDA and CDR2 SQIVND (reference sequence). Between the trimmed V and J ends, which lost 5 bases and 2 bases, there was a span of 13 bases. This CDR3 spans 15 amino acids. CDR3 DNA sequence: TGTGCCAGTAGTGCTGACACAAGAACTGGAAACACCATATATTTT. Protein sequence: CASSADTRTGNTIYF.

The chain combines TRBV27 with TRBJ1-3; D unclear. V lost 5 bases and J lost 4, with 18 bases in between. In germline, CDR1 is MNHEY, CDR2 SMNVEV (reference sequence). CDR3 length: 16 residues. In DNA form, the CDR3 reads TGTGCCAGCAGTCCGTCGAAAACCGCGGGCGGAAACACCATATATTTT. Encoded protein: CASSPSKTAGGNTIYF.

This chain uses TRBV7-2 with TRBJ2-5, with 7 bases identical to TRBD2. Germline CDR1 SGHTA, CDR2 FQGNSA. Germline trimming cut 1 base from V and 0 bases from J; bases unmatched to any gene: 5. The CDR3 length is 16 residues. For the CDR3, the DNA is TGTGCCAGCAGCTTAGGCGCGGGAGAGTACCAAGAGACCCAGTACTTC. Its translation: CASSLGAGEYQETQYF.

The CDR3 is CASSIGSRVNEQFF. The CDR3 DNA reads as TGTGCCAGTAGTATAGGCAGCAGGGTCAATGAGCAGTTCTTC. V gene TRBV19 combines with J gene TRBJ2-1; D might be TRBD1 (5 bases). This CDR3 region has 14 residues. V shed 1 base and J shed 6 bases, with 10 bases lying between them. Germline-derived CDR1 and CDR2 are LNHDA and SQIVND (reference sequence).